This entry lists 26 T cell receptor beta chains sequenced from one sample in a study of blood T cell repertoires in COVID-19. TCRdb's table, derived via immunoSEQ multiplex PCR, lists solely in-frame clones and lacks some. The sample lists around 250,000 clones; 80% to 85% were seen once. Source material: peripheral blood. The receptors were sampled from a woman aged 18-35 years with acute or convalescent COVID-19.

The chain uses TRBV30 and TRBJ1-1; TRBD1 is a possible D gene (5 bases). The CDR3 loop spans 13 amino acids. Per the germline V gene, CDR1 is GTSNPN and CDR2 is SVGIG (reference sequence). Between the trimmed V and J ends, which lost 1 base and 2 bases, there was a span of 8 bases. The CDR3 coding sequence is TGTGCCTGGAGTGGGCAGGGAAACACTGAAGCTTTCTTT. Protein: CAWSGQGNTEAFF.

V usage is TRBV6-5 and J usage is TRBJ1-6, with D hard to call. CDR1 is MNHEY and CDR2 is SVGAGI in the germline V gene. V was trimmed by 6 bases and J by 4 bases, leaving 7 bases between them. This CDR3 is 13 amino acids long. The CDR3 loop is CASSREYNSPLHF. CDR3 in DNA: TGTGCCAGCAGCCGGGAATATAATTCACCCCTCCACTTT.

As concerns this clone: Within the sample, other DNA sequences also encode this same CDR3. The chain links TRBV9 to TRBJ1-1, with D maybe TRBD1 (5 bases). V lost 2 bases and J lost 3, with 11 bases in between. CDR1 is SGDLS, CDR2 YYNGEE, per germline. The CDR3 spans 14 residues. The CDR3 here is CASSVGGSDTEAFF. The CDR3 DNA is TGTGCCAGCAGCGTCGGGGGGTCGGACACTGAAGCTTTCTTT.

The chain has TRBV19 and TRBJ2-1, with TRBD2 matching 10 bases. The CDR3 has 16 residues. Per the germline V gene, CDR1 is LNHDA and CDR2 is SQIVND (reference sequence). With V trimmed by 4 bases and J by 7 bases, 10 bases remained unmatched. CDR3 in amino acids: CASSSGAGGFGNEQFF. Here the CDR3 DNA reads TGTGCCAGTAGTAGTGGAGCGGGAGGGTTTGGGAATGAGCAGTTCTTC.

The chain couples TRBV6-5 to TRBJ2-1; 11 bases are shared with TRBD2. This CDR3 has 15 residues. CDR1 and CDR2 from the germline V gene are MNHEY and SVGAGI. The trim removed 6 bases at V and 12 bases at J, leaving 13 bases unmatched. The CDR3 region has the DNA TGTGCCAGCAGACCCCTAGCGGGAGGCCCTCACTGGCAGTTCTTC. Translation: CASRPLAGGPHWQFF.

The chain carries TRBV11-2 and TRBJ1-1, with D perhaps TRBD1 (5 bases). The germline V and J ends were trimmed by 4 bases and 0 bases, with 15 bases remaining between them. This CDR3 has 16 amino acids. Germline V gene data show CDR1 as SGHAT and CDR2 as FQNNGV. The DNA for the CDR3 is TGTGCCAGCAGCTCTGGGGCAGGCCGATTGAACACTGAAGCTTTCTTT. Translating it yields CASSSGAGRLNTEAFF. Looking up the rest from reference TRBV11-2 and TRBJ1-1 gives the full variable domain: EAGVAQSPRYKIIEKRQSVAFWCNPISGHATLYWYQQILGQGPKLLIQFQNNGVVDDSQLPKDRFSAERLKGVDSTLKIQPAKLEDSAVYLCASSSGAGRLNTEAFFGQGTRLTVV.

The J gene is TRBJ2-5, the V gene TRBV2; D is possibly TRBD1 (5 bases). The CDR3 runs to 15 residues. Germline assignment: CDR1 SNHLY and CDR2 FYNNEI. Trimming took off 8 bases at V and 4 bases at J, with 20 bases between the two ends. The CDR3 loop is CASSQGARVGETQYF. The CDR3 DNA is TGTGCCAGCTCTCAAGGGGCCAGGGTCGGAGAGACCCAGTACTTC.

V is TRBV7-9 and J is TRBJ1-2; TRBD1 aligns across 9 bases. The CDR3 extends over 14 amino acids. The germline gives CDR1 SEHNR, CDR2 FQNEAQ (reference sequence). With 5 bases clipped from V and 7 bases from J, the junction kept 8 bases outside the gene matches. DNA of the CDR3: TGTGCCAGCAGCCACGGACAGGGGCTAGCTGGCTACACCTTC. Encoded protein: CASSHGQGLAGYTF.

The chain recombines TRBV2 with TRBJ2-1; 9 positions match TRBD2. Germline CDR1 reads SNHLY; CDR2 reads FYNNEI. This CDR3 spans 16 amino acids. Trimming took 2 bases from V and 9 from J; bases not matched to a gene: 11. The CDR3 DNA reads as TGTGCCAGCAGTGAAATCGGGGCTAGCGGGAATGGTGAGCAGTTCTTC. This sequence encodes CASSEIGASGNGEQFF.

The chain joins TRBV29-1 to TRBJ2-4; 9 positions match TRBD2. The V gene end was trimmed by 6 bases and the J gene end by 7 bases; junction bases not matched to a gene: 7. The CDR3 consists of 13 residues. The germline gives CDR1 SQVTM, CDR2 ANQGSEA. The CDR3 sequence: CSVGPSGKNIQYF. The CDR3 region has the DNA TGCAGCGTGGGTCCTAGCGGGAAGAACATTCAGTACTTC. The full variable domain, its missing parts supplied by reference TRBV29-1 and TRBJ2-4, is SAVISQKPSRDICQRGTSLTIQCQVDSQVTMMFWYRQQPGQSLTLIATANQGSEATYESGFVIDKFPISRPNLTFSTLTVSNMSPEDSSIYLCSVGPSGKNIQYFGAGTRLSVL.

The chain combines TRBV2 with TRBJ1-5; no firm D call. V lost 6 bases, J lost 3 bases, and 15 bases lay in between. CDR3 length: 15 residues. CDR1 is SNHLY and CDR2 is FYNNEI in the germline V gene. The CDR3 loop is CASSLSGVFNQPQHF. The CDR3 DNA reads as TGTGCCAGCAGCCTGAGCGGGGTATTCAATCAGCCCCAGCATTTT.

The chain uses TRBV5-5 and TRBJ2-1; 12 bases are shared with TRBD1. Losses at the gene ends were 5 bases for V and 6 bases for J; bases not matched to a gene: 6. CDR3 length: 15 amino acids. The germline V gene encodes CDR1 SGHKS and CDR2 YYEKEE (reference sequence). Written as DNA, the CDR3 is TGTGCCAGCAGGACAGGGACAGGGGGCATCAATGAGCAGTTCTTC. It is translated as CASRTGTGGINEQFF.

The V and J genes are TRBV5-1 and TRBJ1-1; no definite D call. There are 13 residues in the CDR3. CDR1 and CDR2 (germline): SGHRS, YFSETQ. V lost 2 bases to trimming and J lost 5 bases, with 10 bases between them. The CDR3 protein is CASSFEGKTEAFF. The CDR3 DNA sequence: TGCGCCAGCAGCTTTGAGGGTAAGACTGAAGCTTTCTTT.

The chain uses TRBV7-8 and TRBJ2-1, with a weak D call TRBD1 (5 bases). Germline-derived CDR1 and CDR2 are SGHVS and FQNEAQ. The V and J ends lost 5 bases and 5 bases respectively, with 16 bases between them. This CDR3 spans 15 amino acids. The CDR3 DNA follows: TGTGCCAGCAGCCCAGGGTGGGTCGGACACAATGAGCAGTTCTTC. This sequence encodes CASSPGWVGHNEQFF. The full variable domain, with the rest looked up from reference TRBV7-8 and TRBJ2-1, is GAGVSQSPRYKVAKRGQDVALRCDPISGHVSLFWYQQALGQGPEFLTYFQNEAQLDKSGLPSDRFFAERPEGSVSTLKIQRTQQEDSAVYLCASSPGWVGHNEQFFGPGTRLTVL.

The gene calls are TRBV7-2 and TRBJ2-7; 9 bases map to TRBD2. The CDR3 length is 14 residues. CDR1 and CDR2 (germline): SGHTA, FQGNSA. V was pared by 5 bases and J by 12 bases, with 14 bases of the junction left unmatched. The CDR3 nucleotides read TGTGCCAGCAGCCCATCTAGCGGGAATACGAGGCGGTACTTC. Protein product: CASSPSSGNTRRYF. The whole variable domain, filled in from reference TRBV7-2 and TRBJ2-7, reads GAGVSQSPSNKVTEKGKDVELRCDPISGHTALYWYRQSLGQGLEFLIYFQGNSAPDKSGLPSDRFSAERTGGSVSTLTIQRTQQEDSAVYLCASSPSSGNTRRYFGPGTRLTVT.

This clone was recorded a few times. The genes are TRBV20-1 and TRBJ1-6; D remains unclear. This CDR3 is built from 16 residues. Trimming left V 3 bases short and J 9 bases short, with 21 bases between. CDR1 is DFQATT, CDR2 SNEGSKA, per germline (reference sequence). CDR3 in amino acids: CSASGFMAGVGSPLHF. CDR3 in DNA: TGCAGTGCTAGTGGATTTATGGCAGGCGTCGGTTCACCCCTCCACTTT.

J is TRBJ2-5 and V is TRBV9; D is unclear. Trimming pared 2 bases from V and 5 bases from J, leaving 13 bases between. This CDR3 spans 14 amino acids. Germline V gives CDR1 SGDLS, CDR2 YYNGEE. The CDR3 spells CASSVSVAGETQYF. The CDR3 region has the DNA TGTGCCAGCAGCGTTAGTGTAGCCGGGGAGACCCAGTACTTC.

The chain uses TRBV5-6 and TRBJ2-7, with a tentative D call TRBD1 (5 bases). The CDR3 runs to 12 residues. The V gene's germline CDR1 is SGHDT and CDR2 YYEEEE. V lost 4 bases and J lost 5, with 10 bases in between. CDR3 coding DNA: TGTGCCAGCAGCGGGGCCCGGGACGAGCAGTACTTC. Protein: CASSGARDEQYF.

Only a few counts were recorded for this clone. This chain connects TRBV6-5 to TRBJ2-1, with TRBD2 matching over 9 bases. Germline loops: CDR1 MNHEY, CDR2 SVGAGI. V lost 0 bases and J lost 4; bases outside the gene matches: 1. The CDR3 extends over 15 amino acids. CDR3 nucleotide sequence: TGTGCCAGCAGTTACTCCAGCGGGAGGTACAATGAGCAGTTCTTC. Translating gives CASSYSSGRYNEQFF.

This chain uses TRBV6-5 with TRBJ1-2, with 10 bases fitting TRBD1. V lost 6 bases to trimming and J lost 7 bases; unmatched junction nucleotides: 5. Germline V gene data show CDR1 as MNHEY and CDR2 as SVGAGI. The CDR3 is 13 residues long. The CDR3 DNA sequence: TGTGCCAGCAGCGACAGGGGGCGCTTTGGCTACACCTTC. This translates into CASSDRGRFGYTF.

The chain employs TRBV6-2 or TRBV6-3 and TRBJ1-5; D unclear. The germline V gene encodes CDR1 MNHEY and CDR2 SVGEGT. Trimming shortened V by 4 bases and J by 6 bases, and 13 bases separated the two germline ends. The CDR3 is 14 amino acids. CDR3: CASSSRGVVQPQHF. The CDR3 DNA reads TGTGCCAGCAGTTCTCGGGGAGTCGTTCAGCCCCAGCATTTT.

J is TRBJ2-7 and V is TRBV5-6; 8 nucleotides match TRBD2. CDR1 and CDR2 (germline): SGHDT, YYEEEE. The CDR3 runs to 14 residues. V shed 2 bases, J shed 4 bases, and the junction held 5 bases outside the gene matches. The CDR3 sequence is CASSFQSSGYEQYF. DNA for the CDR3: TGTGCCAGCAGCTTTCAGTCTAGCGGGTACGAGCAGTACTTC.

The chain employs TRBV30 and TRBJ2-7, with D perhaps TRBD2 (6 bases). The V end was cut by 0 bases, the J end by 6 bases, with 15 bases between. This CDR3 contains 14 residues. The germline CDR1 and CDR2 sequences are GTSNPN and SVGIG (reference sequence). The DNA of the CDR3 is TGTGCCTGGAGTGTTGGCGGGGTTGGACGCGAGCAGTACTTC. Amino acids: CAWSVGGVGREQYF.

The gene calls are TRBV19 and TRBJ2-7; D is undetermined. V was trimmed by 4 bases and J by 0 bases, leaving 13 bases between them. The CDR3 consists of 15 residues. Germline-derived CDR1 and CDR2 are LNHDA and SQIVND (reference sequence). The CDR3 is CASSNYGSHSYEQYF. The CDR3 DNA follows: TGTGCCAGTAGTAATTACGGGTCTCACTCCTACGAGCAGTACTTC.

The rearrangement joins TRBV13 to TRBJ2-2, with 13 bases aligning to TRBD2. Losses at the gene ends were 5 bases for V and 7 bases for J; bases not matched to a gene: 7. CDR1 PRHDT and CDR2 FYEKMQ come from the germline V gene (reference sequence). The CDR3 is 16 residues long. Here the CDR3 DNA reads TGTGCCAGCAGCCGAGGACTAGCGGGAGATATCGGGGAGCTGTTTTTT. This translates into CASSRGLAGDIGELFF.

The chain is built from TRBV6-5 and TRBJ1-4; D is possibly TRBD1 (5 bases). This CDR3 spans 15 amino acids. V shed 6 bases and J shed 8 bases, with 19 bases lying between them. Germline V gives CDR1 MNHEY, CDR2 SVGAGI. The CDR3 coding sequence is TGTGCCAGCAGAGATGGACACCAAGGAACCGAAAAACTGTTTTTT. It is translated as CASRDGHQGTEKLFF.